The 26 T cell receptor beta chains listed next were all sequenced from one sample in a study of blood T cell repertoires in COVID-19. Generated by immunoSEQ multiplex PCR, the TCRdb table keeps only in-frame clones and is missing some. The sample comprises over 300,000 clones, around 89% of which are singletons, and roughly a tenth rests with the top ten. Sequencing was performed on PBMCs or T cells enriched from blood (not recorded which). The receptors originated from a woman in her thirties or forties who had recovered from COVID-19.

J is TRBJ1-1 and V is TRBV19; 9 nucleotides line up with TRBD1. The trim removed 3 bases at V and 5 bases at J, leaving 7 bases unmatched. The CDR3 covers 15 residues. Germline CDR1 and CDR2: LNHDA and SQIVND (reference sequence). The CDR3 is CASSIPDRGGTEAFF. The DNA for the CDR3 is TGTGCCAGTAGTATCCCAGACAGGGGGGGTACTGAAGCTTTCTTT.

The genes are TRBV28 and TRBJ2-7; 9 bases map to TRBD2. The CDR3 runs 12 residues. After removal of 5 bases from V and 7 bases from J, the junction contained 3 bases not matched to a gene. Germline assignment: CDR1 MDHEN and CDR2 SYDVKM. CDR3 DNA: TGTGCCAGCAGTGGACTAGCGAGTGAGCAGTACTTC. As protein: CASSGLASEQYF.

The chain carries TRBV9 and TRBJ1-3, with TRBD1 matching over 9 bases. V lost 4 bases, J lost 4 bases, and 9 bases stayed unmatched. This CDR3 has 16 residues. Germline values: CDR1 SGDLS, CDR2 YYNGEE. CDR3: CASSLTGTGPGNTIYF. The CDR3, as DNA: TGTGCCAGCAGCTTGACCGGGACAGGGCCGGGAAACACCATATATTTT.

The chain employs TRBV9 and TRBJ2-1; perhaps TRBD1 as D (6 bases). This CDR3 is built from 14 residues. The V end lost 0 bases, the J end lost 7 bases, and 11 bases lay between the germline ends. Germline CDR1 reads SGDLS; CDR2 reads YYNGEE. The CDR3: CASSVAQGSNEQFF. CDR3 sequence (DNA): TGTGCCAGCAGCGTAGCTCAGGGGTCAAATGAGCAGTTCTTC.

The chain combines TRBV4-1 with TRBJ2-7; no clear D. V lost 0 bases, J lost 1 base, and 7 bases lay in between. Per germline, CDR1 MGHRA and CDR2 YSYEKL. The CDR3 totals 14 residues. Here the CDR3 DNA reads TGCGCCAGCAGCCAAGATTCACTGTCCTACGAGCAGTACTTC. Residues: CASSQDSLSYEQYF.

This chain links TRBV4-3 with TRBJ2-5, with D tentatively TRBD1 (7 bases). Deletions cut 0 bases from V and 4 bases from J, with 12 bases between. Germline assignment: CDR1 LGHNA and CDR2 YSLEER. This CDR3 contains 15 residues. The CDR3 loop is CASSQDRGAGETQYF. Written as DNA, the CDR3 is TGCGCCAGCAGCCAAGACAGGGGGGCCGGAGAGACCCAGTACTTC.

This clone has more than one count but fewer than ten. DNA of the CDR3: TGTGCCAGCAGCCCGTTTCGGGTACGACAGGGAAGCTCCTACGAGCAGTACTTC. Translated: CASSPFRVRQGSSYEQYF. The chain uses TRBV11-3 and TRBJ2-7, with TRBD1 identical over 7 bases. V was pared by 5 bases and J by 0 bases, with 16 bases of the junction left unmatched. In germline, CDR1 is SGHNT, CDR2 YENEEA. The CDR3 totals 18 residues.

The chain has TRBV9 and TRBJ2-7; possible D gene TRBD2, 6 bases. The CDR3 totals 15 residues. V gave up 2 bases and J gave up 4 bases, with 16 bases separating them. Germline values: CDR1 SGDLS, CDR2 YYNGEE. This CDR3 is CASSVGGTGVYEQYF. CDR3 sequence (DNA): TGTGCCAGCAGCGTGGGTGGGACGGGGGTATACGAGCAGTACTTC.

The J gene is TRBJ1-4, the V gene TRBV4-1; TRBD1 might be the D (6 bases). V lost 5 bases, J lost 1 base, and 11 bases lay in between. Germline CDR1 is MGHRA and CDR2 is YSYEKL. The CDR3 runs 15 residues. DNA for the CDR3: TGCGCCAGCAGCATCCGGACAGAAACTAATGAAAAACTGTTTTTT. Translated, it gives CASSIRTETNEKLFF.

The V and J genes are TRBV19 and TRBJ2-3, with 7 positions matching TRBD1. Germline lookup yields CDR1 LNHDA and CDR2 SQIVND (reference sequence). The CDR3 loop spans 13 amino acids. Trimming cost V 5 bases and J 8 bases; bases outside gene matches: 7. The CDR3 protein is CASSAQGVTTQYF. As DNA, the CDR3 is TGTGCCAGTAGTGCGCAGGGGGTTACTACGCAGTATTTT.

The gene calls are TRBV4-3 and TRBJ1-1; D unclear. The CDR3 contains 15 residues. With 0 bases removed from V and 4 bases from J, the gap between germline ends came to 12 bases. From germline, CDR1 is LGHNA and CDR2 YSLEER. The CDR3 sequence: CASSQDPGLGTEAFF. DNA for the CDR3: TGCGCCAGCAGCCAAGATCCGGGGTTGGGCACTGAAGCTTTCTTT.

The CDR3 sequence: CAIRERAGLTDTQYF. As DNA, the CDR3 is TGTGCCATCAGGGAGCGGGCGGGACTAACAGATACGCAGTATTTT. The chain joins TRBV10-3 to TRBJ2-3, with TRBD2 matching 7 bases. V lost 6 bases and J lost 3; bases outside the gene matches: 9. In germline, CDR1 is ENHRY, CDR2 SYGVKD. The CDR3 covers 15 residues.

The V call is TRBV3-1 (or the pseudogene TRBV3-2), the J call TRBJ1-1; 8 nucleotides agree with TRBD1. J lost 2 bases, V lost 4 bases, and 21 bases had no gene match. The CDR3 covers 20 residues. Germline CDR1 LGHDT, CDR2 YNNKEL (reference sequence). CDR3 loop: CASSLRDRGPLEWENTEAFF. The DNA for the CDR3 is TGTGCCAGCAGCCTCCGAGACAGGGGCCCCTTAGAATGGGAAAACACTGAAGCTTTCTTT.

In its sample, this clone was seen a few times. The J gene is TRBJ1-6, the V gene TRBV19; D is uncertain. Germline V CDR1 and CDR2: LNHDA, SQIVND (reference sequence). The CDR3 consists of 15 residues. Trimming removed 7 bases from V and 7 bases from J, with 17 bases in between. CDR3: CASTNRPGGNSPLHF. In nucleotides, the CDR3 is TGTGCCAGTACTAACCGCCCGGGAGGGAATTCACCCCTCCACTTT.

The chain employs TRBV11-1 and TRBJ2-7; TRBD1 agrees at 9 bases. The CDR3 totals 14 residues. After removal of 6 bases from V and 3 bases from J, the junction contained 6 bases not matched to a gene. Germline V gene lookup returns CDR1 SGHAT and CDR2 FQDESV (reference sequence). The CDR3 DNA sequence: TGTGCCAGCAGTGTGGGACAGGGAATCTACGAGCAGTACTTC. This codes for CASSVGQGIYEQYF.

DNA for the CDR3: TGTGCCAGCAGTTACGCGTGGACTAGCGGGAGGGATGAGCAGTTCTTC. As protein: CASSYAWTSGRDEQFF. The genes are TRBV6-2 or TRBV6-3 and TRBJ2-1; 15 bases agree with TRBD2. Unmatched junction bases numbered 4, after V lost 2 bases and J lost 8 bases. The CDR3 runs 16 residues. Germline CDR1 is MNHEY and CDR2 is SVGEGT.

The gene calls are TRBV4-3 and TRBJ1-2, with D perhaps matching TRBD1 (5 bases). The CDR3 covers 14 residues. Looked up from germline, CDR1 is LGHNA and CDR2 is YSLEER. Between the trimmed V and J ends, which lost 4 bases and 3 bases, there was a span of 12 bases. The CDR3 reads CASSPNRFHYGYTF. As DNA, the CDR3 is TGCGCCAGCAGCCCCAACAGGTTCCACTATGGCTACACCTTC.

The CDR3 here is CASSLFQGVNEQFF. DNA of the CDR3: TGTGCCAGCAGCTTGTTTCAGGGGGTCAATGAGCAGTTCTTC. The rearrangement uses TRBV5-4 and TRBJ2-1; 7 bases line up with TRBD1. The germline CDR1 and CDR2 sequences are SGHNT and YYREEE (reference sequence). The CDR3 loop spans 14 amino acids. The ends lost 1 base at V and 6 bases at J; junction bases unmatched: 4.

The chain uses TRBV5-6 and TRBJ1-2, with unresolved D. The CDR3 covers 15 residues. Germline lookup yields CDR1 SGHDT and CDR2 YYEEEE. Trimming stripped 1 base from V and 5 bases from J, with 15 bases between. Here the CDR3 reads CASSLYGIRAYGYTF. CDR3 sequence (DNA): TGTGCCAGCAGCTTGTACGGGATCCGTGCTTATGGCTACACCTTC.

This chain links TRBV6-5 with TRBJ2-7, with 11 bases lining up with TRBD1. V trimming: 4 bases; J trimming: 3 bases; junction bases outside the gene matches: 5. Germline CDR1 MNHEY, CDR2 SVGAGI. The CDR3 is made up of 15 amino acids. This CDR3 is CASSFLGTGGYEQYF. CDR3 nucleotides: TGTGCCAGCAGTTTCCTCGGGACAGGGGGCTACGAGCAGTACTTC.

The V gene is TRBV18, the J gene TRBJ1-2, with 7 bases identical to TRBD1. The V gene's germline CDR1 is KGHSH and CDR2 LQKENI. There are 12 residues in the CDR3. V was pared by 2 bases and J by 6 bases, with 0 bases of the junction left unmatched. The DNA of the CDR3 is TGTGCCAGCTCACCAGGACAGGATGGCTACACCTTC. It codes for CASSPGQDGYTF.

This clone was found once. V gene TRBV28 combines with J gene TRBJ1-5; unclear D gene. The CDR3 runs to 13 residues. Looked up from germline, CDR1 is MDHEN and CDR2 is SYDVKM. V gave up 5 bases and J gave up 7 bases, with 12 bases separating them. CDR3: CASSKRVGQPQHF. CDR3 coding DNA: TGTGCCAGCAGTAAGCGGGTGGGCCAGCCCCAGCATTTT.

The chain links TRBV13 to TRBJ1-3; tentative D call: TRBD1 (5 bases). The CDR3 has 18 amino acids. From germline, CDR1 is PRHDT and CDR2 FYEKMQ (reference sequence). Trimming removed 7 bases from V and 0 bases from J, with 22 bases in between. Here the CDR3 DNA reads TGTGCCAGCACCCTGAGACGCGGGACTTTTAGCTCTGGAAACACCATATATTTT. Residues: CASTLRRGTFSSGNTIYF. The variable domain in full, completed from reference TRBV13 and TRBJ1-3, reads AAGVIQSPRHLIKEKRETATLKCYPIPRHDTVYWYQQGPGQDPQFLISFYEKMQSDKGSIPDRFSAQQFSDYHSELNMSSLELGDSALYFCASTLRRGTFSSGNTIYFGEGSWLTVV.

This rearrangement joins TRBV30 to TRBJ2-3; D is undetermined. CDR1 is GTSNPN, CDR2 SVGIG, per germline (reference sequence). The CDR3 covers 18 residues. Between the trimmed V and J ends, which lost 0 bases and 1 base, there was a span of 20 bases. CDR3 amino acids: CAWSVKVAKNSRTDTQYF. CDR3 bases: TGTGCCTGGAGTGTAAAGGTCGCCAAGAACAGCCGCACAGATACGCAGTATTTT.

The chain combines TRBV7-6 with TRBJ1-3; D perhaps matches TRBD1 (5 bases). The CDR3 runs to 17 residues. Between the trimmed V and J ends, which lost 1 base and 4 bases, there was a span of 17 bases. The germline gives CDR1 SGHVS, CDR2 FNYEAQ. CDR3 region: CASSLGEGRSEGNTIYF. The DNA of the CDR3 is TGTGCCAGCAGCTTAGGGGAGGGGAGGTCAGAAGGAAACACCATATATTTT.

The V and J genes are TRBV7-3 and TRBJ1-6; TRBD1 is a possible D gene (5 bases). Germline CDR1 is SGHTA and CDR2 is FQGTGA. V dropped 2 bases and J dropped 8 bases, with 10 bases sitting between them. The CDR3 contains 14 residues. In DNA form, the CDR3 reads TGTGCCAGCAGCTTACTAGGGGTAGATTCACCCCTCCACTTT. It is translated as CASSLLGVDSPLHF.